This T cell receptor (beta chain) was identified during a study of T cell responses to AZD1222 COVID-19 vaccine. About the research overall: Pooled together were second doses at about 4 or about 12 weeks.

Trimming pared 4 bases from V and 5 bases from J, leaving 13 bases between. The CDR3 runs 14 residues. The germline gives CDR1 SGHRS, CDR2 YFSETQ. A word on this clone: The antigen is not known.

The study, taken as a whole, reports: Across the whole spike, CD4 TCRs peaked at regions 160-218 and 743-854. Of the AZD1222 recipients, only 5 or 6 were seropositive at baseline. There were mostly white British donors and more females than males, and clonal diversity was possibly underestimated.

Clones were sequenced by immunoSEQ multiplex PCR, and TCRdb holds only the in-frame ones, with some missing. The sample records roughly 97,000 clones, about 88% being singletons. J is TRBJ1-5 and V is TRBV5-1, with D possibly being TRBD1 (5 bases). The sequence was collected from an adult in good health. Material: peripheral blood, obtained on day 0 of AZD1222 vaccination. The DNA for the CDR3 is TGCGCCAGCAGCAGAGCGGGGGGTGATCAGCCCCAGCATTTT. This encodes CASSRAGGDQPQHF. The full variable domain, completed using reference TRBV5-1 and TRBJ1-5, is KAGVTQTPRYLIKTRGQQVTLSCSPISGHRSVSWYQQTPGQGLQFLFEYFSETQRNKGNFPGRFSGRQFSNSRSEMNVSTLELGDSALYLCASSRAGGDQPQHFGDGTRLSIL.